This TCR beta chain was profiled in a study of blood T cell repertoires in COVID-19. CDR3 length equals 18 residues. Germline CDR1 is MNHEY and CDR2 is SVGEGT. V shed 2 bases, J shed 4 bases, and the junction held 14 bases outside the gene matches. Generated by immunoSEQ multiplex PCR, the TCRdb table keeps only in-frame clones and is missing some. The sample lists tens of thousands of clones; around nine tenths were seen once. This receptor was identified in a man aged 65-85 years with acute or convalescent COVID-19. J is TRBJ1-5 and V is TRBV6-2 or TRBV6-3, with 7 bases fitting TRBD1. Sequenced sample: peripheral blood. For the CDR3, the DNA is TGTGCCAGCAGTTACGGCCAGGCCATCCGGGACAGAAATCAGCCCCAGCATTTT. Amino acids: CASSYGQAIRDRNQPQHF.